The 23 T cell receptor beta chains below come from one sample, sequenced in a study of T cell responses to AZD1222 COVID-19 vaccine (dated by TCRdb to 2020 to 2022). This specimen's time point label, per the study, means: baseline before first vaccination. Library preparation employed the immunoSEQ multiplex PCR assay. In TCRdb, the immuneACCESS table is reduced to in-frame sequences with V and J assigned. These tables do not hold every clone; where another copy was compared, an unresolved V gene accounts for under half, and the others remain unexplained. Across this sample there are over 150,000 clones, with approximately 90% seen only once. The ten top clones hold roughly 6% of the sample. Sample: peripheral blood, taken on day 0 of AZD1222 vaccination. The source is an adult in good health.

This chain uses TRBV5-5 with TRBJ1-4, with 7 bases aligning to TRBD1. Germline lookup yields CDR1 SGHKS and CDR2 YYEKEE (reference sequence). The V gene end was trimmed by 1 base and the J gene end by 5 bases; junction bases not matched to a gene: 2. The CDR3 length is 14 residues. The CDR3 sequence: CASSLYRGNEKLFF. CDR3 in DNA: TGTGCCAGCAGCTTGTACAGGGGAAATGAAAAACTGTTTTTT.

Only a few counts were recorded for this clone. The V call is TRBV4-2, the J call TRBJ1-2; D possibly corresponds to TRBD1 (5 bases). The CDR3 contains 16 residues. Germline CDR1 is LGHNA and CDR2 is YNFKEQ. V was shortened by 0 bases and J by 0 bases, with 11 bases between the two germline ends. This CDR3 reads CASSQESGPANYGYTF. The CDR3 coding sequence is TGTGCCAGCAGCCAAGAATCAGGGCCCGCTAACTATGGCTACACCTTC.

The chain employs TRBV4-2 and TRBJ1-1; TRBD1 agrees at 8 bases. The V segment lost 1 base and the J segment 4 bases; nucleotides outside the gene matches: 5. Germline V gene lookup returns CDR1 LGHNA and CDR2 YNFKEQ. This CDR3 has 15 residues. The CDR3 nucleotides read TGTGCCAGCAGCCAAGGTCACACAGGGGGCACTGAAGCTTTCTTT. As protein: CASSQGHTGGTEAFF.

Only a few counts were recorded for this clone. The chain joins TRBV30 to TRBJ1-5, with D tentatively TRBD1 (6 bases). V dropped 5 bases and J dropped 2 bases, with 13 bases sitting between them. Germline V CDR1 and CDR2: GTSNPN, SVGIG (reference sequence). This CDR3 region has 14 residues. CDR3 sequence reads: CAWGKQGGNQPQHF. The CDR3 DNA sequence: TGTGCCTGGGGGAAACAGGGAGGCAATCAGCCCCAGCATTTT.

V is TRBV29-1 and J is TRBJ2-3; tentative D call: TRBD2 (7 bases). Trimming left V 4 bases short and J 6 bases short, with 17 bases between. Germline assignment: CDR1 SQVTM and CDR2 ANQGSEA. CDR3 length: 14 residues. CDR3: CSVVGGGGGDTQYF. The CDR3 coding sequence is TGCAGCGTTGTGGGAGGGGGTGGTGGCGATACGCAGTATTTT.

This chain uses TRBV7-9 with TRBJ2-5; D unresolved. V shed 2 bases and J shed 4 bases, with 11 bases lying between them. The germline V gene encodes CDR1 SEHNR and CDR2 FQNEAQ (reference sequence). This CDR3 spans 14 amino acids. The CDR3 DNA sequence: TGTGCCAGCAGCTTATCTGAGATTGCAGAGACCCAGTACTTC. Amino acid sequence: CASSLSEIAETQYF.

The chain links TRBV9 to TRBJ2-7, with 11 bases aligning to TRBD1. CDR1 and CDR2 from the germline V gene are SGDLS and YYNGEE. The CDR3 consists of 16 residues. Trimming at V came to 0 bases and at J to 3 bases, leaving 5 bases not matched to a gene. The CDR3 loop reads CASSVAGTGGFYEQYF. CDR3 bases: TGTGCCAGCAGCGTAGCTGGGACAGGGGGGTTCTACGAGCAGTACTTC.

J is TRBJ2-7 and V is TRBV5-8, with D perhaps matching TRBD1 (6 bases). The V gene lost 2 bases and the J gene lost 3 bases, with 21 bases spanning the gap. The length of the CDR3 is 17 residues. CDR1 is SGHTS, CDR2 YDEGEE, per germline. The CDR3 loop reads CASSFSPTGTSVYEQYF. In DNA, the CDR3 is TGTGCCAGCAGCTTCTCCCCCACAGGGACCTCAGTCTACGAGCAGTACTTC. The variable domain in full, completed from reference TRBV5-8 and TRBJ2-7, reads EAGVTQSPTHLIKTRGQQATLRCSPISGHTSVYWYQQALGLGLQFLLWYDEGEERNRGNFPPRFSGRQFPNYSSELNVNALELEDSALYLCASSFSPTGTSVYEQYFGPGTRLTVT.

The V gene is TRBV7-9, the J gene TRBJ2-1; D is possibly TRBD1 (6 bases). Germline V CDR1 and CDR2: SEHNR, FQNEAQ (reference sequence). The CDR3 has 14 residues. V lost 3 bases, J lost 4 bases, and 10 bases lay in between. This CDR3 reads CASSFWTVYNEQFF. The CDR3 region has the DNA TGTGCCAGCAGCTTTTGGACAGTTTACAATGAGCAGTTCTTC.

The CDR3 DNA follows: TGCGCCAGCAGCTTATCCCTAGCGGCGGGGAATGAGCAGTTCTTC. Residues: CASSLSLAAGNEQFF. J is TRBJ2-1 and V is TRBV5-1; 7 positions match TRBD2. The CDR3 sequence is 15 residues long. Germline V gene lookup returns CDR1 SGHRS and CDR2 YFSETQ. V gave up 2 bases and J gave up 7 bases; unmatched junction bases: 9.

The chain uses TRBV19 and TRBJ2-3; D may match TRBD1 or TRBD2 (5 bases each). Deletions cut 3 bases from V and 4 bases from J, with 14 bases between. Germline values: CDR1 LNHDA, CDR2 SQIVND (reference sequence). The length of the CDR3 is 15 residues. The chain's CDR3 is CASSMWGRGPDTQYF. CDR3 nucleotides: TGTGCCAGTAGTATGTGGGGGAGAGGACCAGATACGCAGTATTTT.

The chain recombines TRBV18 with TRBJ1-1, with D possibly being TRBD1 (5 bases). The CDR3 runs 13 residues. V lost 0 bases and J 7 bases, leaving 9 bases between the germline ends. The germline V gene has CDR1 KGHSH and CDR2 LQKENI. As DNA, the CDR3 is TGTGCCAGCTCACCACCGGGGGGACTTGAAGCTTTCTTT. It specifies CASSPPGGLEAFF.

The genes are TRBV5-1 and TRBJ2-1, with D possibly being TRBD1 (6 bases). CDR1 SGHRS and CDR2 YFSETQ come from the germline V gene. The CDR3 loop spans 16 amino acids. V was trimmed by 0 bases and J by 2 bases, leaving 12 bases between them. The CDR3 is CASSLVGDKTYNEQFF. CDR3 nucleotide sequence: TGCGCCAGCAGCTTGGTTGGGGACAAAACCTACAATGAGCAGTTCTTC.

The CDR3 is CASSQVESTEAFF. CDR3 DNA: TGCGCCAGCAGCCAGGTGGAGAGCACTGAAGCTTTCTTT. J is TRBJ1-1 and V is TRBV4-1; D uncertain. This CDR3 is built from 13 residues. Germline CDR1 and CDR2: MGHRA and YSYEKL. V lost 3 bases and J lost 4, with 9 bases in between.

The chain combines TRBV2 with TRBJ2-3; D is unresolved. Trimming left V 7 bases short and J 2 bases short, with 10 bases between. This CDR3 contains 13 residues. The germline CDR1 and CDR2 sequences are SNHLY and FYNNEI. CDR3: CASKISFTDTQYF. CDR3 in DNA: TGTGCCAGCAAGATTAGTTTCACAGATACGCAGTATTTT.

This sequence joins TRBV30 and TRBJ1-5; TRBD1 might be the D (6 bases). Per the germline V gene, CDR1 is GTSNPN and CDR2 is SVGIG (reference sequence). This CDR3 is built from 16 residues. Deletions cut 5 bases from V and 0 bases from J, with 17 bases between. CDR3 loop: CAWGGQSGNSNQPQHF. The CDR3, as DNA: TGTGCCTGGGGCGGACAGTCTGGGAATAGCAATCAGCCCCAGCATTTT.

CDR3: CASSLSGGNEQFF. The DNA for the CDR3 is TGTGCCAGCAGTTTATCGGGGGGAAATGAGCAGTTCTTC. The chain carries TRBV28 and TRBJ2-1, with 7 bases matching TRBD2. CDR1 and CDR2 (germline): MDHEN, SYDVKM. The CDR3 covers 13 residues. With V trimmed by 1 base and J by 7 bases, 1 base remained unmatched.

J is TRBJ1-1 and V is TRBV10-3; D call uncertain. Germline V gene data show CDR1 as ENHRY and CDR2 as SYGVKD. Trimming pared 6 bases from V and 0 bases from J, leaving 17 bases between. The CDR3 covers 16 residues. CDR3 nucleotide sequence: TGTGCCATCAGGAATAAAGACGGGCCCATGAACACTGAAGCTTTCTTT. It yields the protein CAIRNKDGPMNTEAFF.

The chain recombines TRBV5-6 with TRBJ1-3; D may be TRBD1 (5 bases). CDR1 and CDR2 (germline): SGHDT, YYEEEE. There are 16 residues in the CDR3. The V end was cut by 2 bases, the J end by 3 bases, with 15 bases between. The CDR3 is CASSFQSGAGGNTIYF. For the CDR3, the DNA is TGTGCCAGCAGCTTCCAGTCCGGGGCCGGTGGAAACACCATATATTTT.

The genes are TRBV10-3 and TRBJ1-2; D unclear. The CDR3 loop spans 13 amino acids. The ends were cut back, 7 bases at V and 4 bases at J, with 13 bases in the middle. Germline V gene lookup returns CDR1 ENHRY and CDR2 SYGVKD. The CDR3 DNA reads TGTGCCATCACGTTTGGTTCCTTCTATGGCTACACCTTC. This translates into CAITFGSFYGYTF.

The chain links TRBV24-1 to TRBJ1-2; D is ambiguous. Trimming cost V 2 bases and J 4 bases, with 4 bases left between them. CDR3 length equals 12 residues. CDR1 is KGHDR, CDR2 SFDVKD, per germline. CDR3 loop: CATSDSAYGYTF. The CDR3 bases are TGTGCCACCAGTGATTCGGCCTATGGCTACACCTTC.

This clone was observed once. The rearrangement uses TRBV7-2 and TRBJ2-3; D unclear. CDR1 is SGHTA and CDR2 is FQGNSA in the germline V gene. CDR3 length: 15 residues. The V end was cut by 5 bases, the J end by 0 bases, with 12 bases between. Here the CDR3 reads CASSPRYDSTDTQYF. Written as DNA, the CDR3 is TGTGCCAGCAGCCCTCGATATGATAGCACAGATACGCAGTATTTT.

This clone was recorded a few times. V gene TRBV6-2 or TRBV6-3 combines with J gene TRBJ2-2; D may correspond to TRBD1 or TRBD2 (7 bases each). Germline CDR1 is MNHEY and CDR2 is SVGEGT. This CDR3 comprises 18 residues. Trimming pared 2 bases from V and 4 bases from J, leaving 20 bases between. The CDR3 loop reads CASSYRQGGGSGTGELFF. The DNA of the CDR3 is TGTGCCAGCAGTTACCGACAGGGTGGCGGGAGTGGCACCGGGGAGCTGTTTTTT.